Each of the 13 T cell receptor beta chains below was sequenced from the same sample in a study of blood T cell repertoires in COVID-19. Sequencing was performed with immunoSEQ multiplex PCR; in TCRdb, only in-frame clones are kept and a portion is missing. The data hold 200,000 to 300,000 clones, with roughly 84% observed a single time. Sequencing input: peripheral blood. Source of these receptors: a human donor in a cohort sampled during active COVID-19.

The rearrangement joins TRBV4-1 to TRBJ1-3, with D uncertain. Trimming took 4 bases from V and 0 from J, leaving 4 bases between them. Germline-derived CDR1 and CDR2 are MGHRA and YSYEKL. There are 13 residues in the CDR3. In nucleotides, the CDR3 is TGCGCCAGCAGCCTATACTCTGGAAACACCATATATTTT. Translating it yields CASSLYSGNTIYF.

The chain recombines TRBV5-1 with TRBJ1-2; 9 nucleotides agree with TRBD1. The CDR3 runs 13 residues. CDR1 and CDR2 (germline): SGHRS, YFSETQ. The V and J ends lost 7 bases and 5 bases, in that order; junction bases with no gene match: 6. CDR3 DNA sequence: TGCGCCAGCTCCGGGACAGGGACTTATGGCTACACCTTC. It codes for CASSGTGTYGYTF.

J is TRBJ1-4 and V is TRBV28; maybe TRBD1 (5 bases). The V gene lost 6 bases and the J gene lost 11 bases, with 22 bases spanning the gap. Germline CDR1 and CDR2: MDHEN and SYDVKM. The CDR3 consists of 15 residues. In DNA, the CDR3 is TGTGCCAGCAGCTTTCTTAGGCAGGGAGGGGTCAAACTGTTTTTT. Translating it yields CASSFLRQGGVKLFF.

This clone has more than one count but fewer than ten. This chain uses TRBV25-1 with TRBJ1-6; 7 nucleotides line up with TRBD1. The CDR3 sequence is 15 residues long. The germline V gene encodes CDR1 MGHDK and CDR2 SYGVNS. The V and J ends lost 6 bases and 9 bases, in that order; junction bases with no gene match: 11. For the CDR3, the DNA is TGTGCCAGCAGCGAAAGGGGGCTGGCTGGTTCACCCCTCCACTTT. It is translated as CASSERGLAGSPLHF. The whole variable domain, remainder taken from reference TRBV25-1 and TRBJ1-6, is EADIYQTPRYLVIGTGKKITLECSQTMGHDKMYWYQQDPGMELHLIHYSYGVNSTEKGDLSSESTVSRIRTEHFPLTLESARPSHTSQYLCASSERGLAGSPLHFGNGTRLTVT.

This clone is a singleton in its sample. This sequence joins TRBV4-1 and TRBJ1-2, with no clear D. Per the germline V gene, CDR1 is MGHRA and CDR2 is YSYEKL. This CDR3 is built from 15 residues. The germline V and J ends were trimmed by 0 bases and 1 base, with 9 bases remaining between them. The CDR3 reads CASSQDFAGNYGYTF. Here the CDR3 DNA reads TGCGCCAGCAGCCAAGATTTTGCCGGTAACTATGGCTACACCTTC.

This chain links TRBV28 with TRBJ2-3, with 9 bases matching TRBD1. V lost 8 bases, J lost 3 bases, and 6 bases stayed unmatched. This CDR3 contains 14 residues. Germline loops: CDR1 MDHEN, CDR2 SYDVKM. CDR3 in amino acids: CASCRDRVTDTQYF. CDR3 coding DNA: TGTGCCAGCTGCAGGGACAGGGTGACAGATACGCAGTATTTT.

This chain connects TRBV7-2 to TRBJ1-5; the D gene is possibly TRBD1 (5 bases). Trimming cost V 5 bases and J 2 bases, with 10 bases left between them. The length of the CDR3 is 14 residues. Germline V gene sequence: CDR1 SGHTA, CDR2 FQGNSA. This CDR3 reads CASSPAGGNQPQHF. CDR3 nucleotide sequence: TGTGCCAGCAGCCCCGCGGGGGGCAATCAGCCCCAGCATTTT.

This clone has more than one count but fewer than ten. V gene TRBV5-5 combines with J gene TRBJ2-5; TRBD1 agrees at 7 bases. Germline CDR1 and CDR2: SGHKS and YYEKEE (reference sequence). CDR3 length equals 17 residues. The ends lost 4 bases at V and 5 bases at J; junction bases unmatched: 17. In nucleotides, the CDR3 is TGTGCCAGCAGCCGAGAGCCTCCGGGACAGACCCCGGAGACCCAGTACTTC. Protein: CASSREPPGQTPETQYF. Variable domain in full (rest from reference TRBV5-5 and TRBJ2-5): DAGVTQSPTHLIKTRGQQVTLRCSPISGHKSVSWYQQVLGQGPQFIFQYYEKEERGRGNFPDRFSARQFPNYSSELNVNALLLGDSALYLCASSREPPGQTPETQYFGPGTRLLVL.

The rearrangement joins TRBV7-2 to TRBJ2-3, with TRBD2 matching over 11 bases. The CDR3 runs to 14 residues. The germline V gene encodes CDR1 SGHTA and CDR2 FQGNSA. The V segment lost 4 bases and the J segment 3 bases; nucleotides outside the gene matches: 0. CDR3 region: CASSSSGGTDTQYF. The CDR3 DNA follows: TGTGCCAGCAGCTCTAGCGGGGGGACAGATACGCAGTATTTT.

This clone showed up just a few times. This CDR3 reads CASSARQGSGYGYTF. The CDR3 DNA follows: TGCGCCAGCAGCGCGAGACAGGGGAGCGGATATGGCTACACCTTC. V is TRBV5-1 and J is TRBJ1-2; 8 bases agree with TRBD1. Germline V gives CDR1 SGHRS, CDR2 YFSETQ. V was clipped by 4 bases and J by 5 bases; unmatched bases: 10. This CDR3 is built from 15 residues.

The chain links TRBV28 to TRBJ2-2; 8 nucleotides line up with TRBD1. The germline gives CDR1 MDHEN, CDR2 SYDVKM. The CDR3 totals 17 residues. Trimming cost V 2 bases and J 4 bases; bases outside gene matches: 9. The CDR3 region has the DNA TGTGCCAGCAGTTTACCGCTCCCGGACAGGGCCACCGGGGAGCTGTTTTTT. Translated: CASSLPLPDRATGELFF.

This sequence joins TRBV5-4 and TRBJ2-7, with TRBD2 matching over 10 bases. Germline V gene sequence: CDR1 SGHNT, CDR2 YYREEE (reference sequence). Trimming cost V 0 bases and J 1 base; bases outside gene matches: 13. The CDR3 is 19 amino acids. The CDR3 nucleotides are TGTGCCAGCAGCTTGGCCGGTCTAGCGGGAGTGGGGGGTTCCTACGAGCAGTACTTC. Protein product: CASSLAGLAGVGGSYEQYF.

The CDR3: CASSPTTGTSGRTTDTQYF. The CDR3 coding sequence is TGCGCCAGCAGCCCCACCACAGGGACTAGCGGGAGGACGACAGATACGCAGTATTTT. The V and J genes are TRBV5-1 and TRBJ2-3, with TRBD2 matching 15 bases. After removal of 4 bases from V and 3 bases from J, the junction contained 12 bases not matched to a gene. Germline V gives CDR1 SGHRS, CDR2 YFSETQ. This CDR3 is built from 19 residues.